What follows describes a single TCR beta chain. 13 Jbeta primers and 60 Vbeta primers were used for the PCR. TCRdb keeps only in-frame clones here, not all; method: immunoSEQ multiplex PCR. This sample has 150,000 to 200,000 clones, with about three quarters found just once. The V and J ends lost 0 bases and 0 bases respectively, with 9 bases between them. The CDR3 consists of 16 residues. Germline lookup yields CDR1 SGDLS and CDR2 YYNGEE. This specimen comes from a study of cytomegalovirus exposure and HLA in healthy donors. Sequencing used PBMCs. V and J are TRBV9 and TRBJ2-2; TRBD1 might be the D (6 bases). This sequence originates from a woman in her forties in good health and CMV-seropositive. The CDR3 DNA follows: TGTGCCAGCAGCGTAGGGACAGTCCCGAACACCGGGGAGCTGTTTTTT. This sequence encodes CASSVGTVPNTGELFF.